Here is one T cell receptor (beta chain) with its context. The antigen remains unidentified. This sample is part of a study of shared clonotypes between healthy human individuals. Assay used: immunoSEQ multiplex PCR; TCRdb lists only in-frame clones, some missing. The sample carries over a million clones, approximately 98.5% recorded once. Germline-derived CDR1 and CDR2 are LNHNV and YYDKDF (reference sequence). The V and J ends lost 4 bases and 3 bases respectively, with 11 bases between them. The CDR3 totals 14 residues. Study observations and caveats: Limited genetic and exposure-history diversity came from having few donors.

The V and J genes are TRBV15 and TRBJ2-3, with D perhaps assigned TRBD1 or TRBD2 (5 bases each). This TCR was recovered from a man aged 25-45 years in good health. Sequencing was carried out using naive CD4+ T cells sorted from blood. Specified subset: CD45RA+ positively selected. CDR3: CATSKRGKTDTQYF. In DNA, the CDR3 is TGTGCCACCAGCAAGAGGGGAAAGACAGATACGCAGTATTTT.